Listed here are 26 T cell receptor beta chains from one sample, sequenced in a study of OX40 agonist ivuxolimab in advanced cancers. Sequenced by immunoSEQ multiplex PCR; TCRdb stores in-frame clones only, minus some. The repertoire holds about 67,000 clones, with more than 75% as singletons. Sample: CD4+ or CD8+ T cells sorted from blood, taken in a trial of the OX40 agonist ivuxolimab. The source of these receptors is an adult with an advanced solid tumor such as melanoma, head and neck, liver or kidney cancer.

This clone was observed once. The CDR3, as DNA: TGTGCCAGCACCCCCCGATGGAGACGCACAGATACGCAGTATTTT. This gives the protein CASTPRWRRTDTQYF. The rearrangement joins TRBV6-1 to TRBJ2-3; no definite D call. The CDR3 is 15 amino acids. The germline V gene has CDR1 MNHNS and CDR2 SASEGT. Trimming left V 7 bases short and J 1 base short, with 15 bases between.

The chain links TRBV6-5 to TRBJ2-2, with D perhaps assigned TRBD1 or TRBD2 (5 bases each). Trimming shortened V by 7 bases and J by 2 bases, and 14 bases separated the two germline ends. CDR1 is MNHEY, CDR2 SVGAGI, per germline. CDR3 size: 15 residues. The CDR3 DNA reads TGTGCCAGCACCCAGGGAGCTTTAAACACCGGGGAGCTGTTTTTT. Its protein product is CASTQGALNTGELFF.

DNA of the CDR3: TGTGCCAGCAGACCCTCTGGAAACACCATATATTTT. It codes for CASRPSGNTIYF. The rearrangement joins TRBV6-1 to TRBJ1-3; the D is unclear. V gave up 6 bases and J gave up 0 bases, with 3 bases separating them. Germline V gene sequence: CDR1 MNHNS, CDR2 SASEGT. The CDR3 spans 12 residues.

The V gene is TRBV25-1, the J gene TRBJ2-5; TRBD1 agrees at 7 bases. J gave up 2 bases and V 6 bases, and 12 bases lay outside the gene matches. The V gene's germline CDR1 is MGHDK and CDR2 SYGVNS. The CDR3 extends over 16 amino acids. In DNA form, the CDR3 reads TGTGCCAGCAGCCGCGGCACGGGACAGAGTCAAGAGACCCAGTACTTC. Its protein is CASSRGTGQSQETQYF.

The chain employs TRBV28 and TRBJ2-5, with D possibly matching TRBD2 (6 bases). The DNA end is a closer match to TRBJ2-7, so the J assignment may be wrong. There are 15 residues in the CDR3. CDR1 is MDHEN, CDR2 SYDVKM, per germline. CDR3 residues: CASSSPGSGAYEQYF. The CDR3 coding sequence is TGTGCCAGCAGTTCCCCGGGTAGCGGAGCCTACGAGCAGTACTTC.

The V call is TRBV27, the J call TRBJ1-6, with a possible D match to TRBD1 (5 bases). The CDR3 totals 18 residues. The V end was cut by 4 bases, the J end by 0 bases, with 16 bases between. Germline V CDR1 and CDR2: MNHEY, SMNVEV (reference sequence). The CDR3 DNA reads TGTGCCAGCAGTTCACCCGGGACGGCGAGCTCCTATAATTCACCCCTCCACTTT. Protein sequence: CASSSPGTASSYNSPLHF.

The chain recombines TRBV30 with TRBJ1-5; D is ambiguous. Germline CDR1 is GTSNPN and CDR2 is SVGIG (reference sequence). The V and J ends lost 2 bases and 3 bases respectively, with 11 bases between them. CDR3 length equals 14 residues. CDR3 in amino acids: CAWSLGLPNQPQHF. CDR3 bases: TGTGCCTGGAGTTTGGGCCTCCCCAATCAGCCCCAGCATTTT.

The rearrangement joins TRBV7-9 to TRBJ2-7; D gene ambiguous. The V end was cut by 5 bases, the J end by 2 bases, with 7 bases between. The germline V gene encodes CDR1 SEHNR and CDR2 FQNEAQ (reference sequence). The CDR3 length is 12 residues. CDR3 DNA sequence: TGTGCCAGCAGCCCCTCAGCCTACGAGCAGTACTTC. This gives the protein CASSPSAYEQYF.

The chain recombines TRBV14 with TRBJ1-3; no clear D. This CDR3 has 14 amino acids. V lost 1 base to trimming and J lost 5 bases, with 9 bases between them. Germline CDR1 and CDR2: SGHDN and FVKESK. DNA for the CDR3: TGTGCCAGCAGCCAAGGGGCAGTTCGAAACACCATATATTTT. Translated: CASSQGAVRNTIYF.

J is TRBJ2-1 and V is TRBV7-6; perhaps TRBD1 as D (5 bases). The CDR3 length is 16 residues. V was clipped by 5 bases and J by 0 bases, with 14 bases between them. From germline, CDR1 is SGHVS and CDR2 FNYEAQ. The CDR3 protein is CASSAQAISSYNEQFF. The CDR3 nucleotides read TGTGCCAGCAGCGCACAGGCCATTAGCTCCTACAATGAGCAGTTCTTC.

V gene TRBV7-9 combines with J gene TRBJ2-1; 9 positions match TRBD2. This CDR3 has 14 amino acids. Germline CDR1 and CDR2: SEHNR and FQNEAQ (reference sequence). V trimming: 2 bases; J trimming: 10 bases; junction bases outside the gene matches: 6. The CDR3 protein is CASSLFTSGFEQFF. The CDR3 DNA is TGTGCCAGCAGCTTATTTACTAGCGGGTTCGAGCAGTTCTTC.

As to this clone: Other DNA sequences within the sample encode an identical CDR3. The chain employs TRBV6-5 and TRBJ1-1; possibly TRBD1 for D (6 bases). Looked up from germline, CDR1 is MNHEY and CDR2 is SVGAGI. There are 13 residues in the CDR3. V gave up 5 bases and J gave up 0 bases, with 7 bases separating them. Here the CDR3 DNA reads TGTGCCAGCAGTAGACAGGTGAACACTGAAGCTTTCTTT. This codes for CASSRQVNTEAFF.

Worth noting for this clone: Additional DNA sequences in this sample encode the identical CDR3. The gene calls are TRBV7-7 and TRBJ2-5; 10 positions agree with TRBD2. Looked up from germline, CDR1 is SSHAT and CDR2 is FNYEAQ (reference sequence). Trimming at V came to 2 bases and at J to 4 bases, leaving 1 base not matched to a gene. The CDR3 covers 14 residues. CDR3 sequence: CASSLSGGAETQYF. For the CDR3, the DNA is TGTGCCAGCAGCTTAAGCGGGGGGGCAGAGACCCAGTACTTC.

The chain has TRBV10-3 and TRBJ1-5; D uncertain. The CDR3 extends over 15 amino acids. Trimming took 3 bases from V and 1 from J, leaving 10 bases between them. Germline V gene lookup returns CDR1 ENHRY and CDR2 SYGVKD. In nucleotides, the CDR3 is TGTGCCATCAGTGAAGTAGGAGCGAGCAATCAGCCCCAGCATTTT. This encodes CAISEVGASNQPQHF.

The CDR3 DNA sequence: TGTGCCAGCAGCTTAGTCCCTTCCTACGAGCAGTACTTC. The encoded protein is CASSLVPSYEQYF. The V and J genes are TRBV7-2 and TRBJ2-7; D gene ambiguous. Germline CDR1 is SGHTA and CDR2 is FQGNSA. The V end lost 1 base, the J end lost 1 base, and 5 bases lay between the germline ends. The CDR3 has 13 residues.

The sample holds many counts of this clone. CDR3 DNA: TGCGCCAGCAGCCCACGACAGGGGGCCGGGGAGCTGTTTTTT. Amino acid sequence: CASSPRQGAGELFF. The chain recombines TRBV4-1 with TRBJ2-2; 9 bases agree with TRBD1. CDR3 length: 14 residues. V shed 4 bases and J 6 bases; nucleotides not matched to a gene: 3. The germline gives CDR1 MGHRA, CDR2 YSYEKL.

CDR3 in amino acids: CASRGDRPYEQYF. The CDR3 DNA sequence: TGTGCCAGCAGGGGGGACAGACCCTACGAGCAGTACTTC. The gene calls are TRBV6-1 and TRBJ2-7; TRBD1 matches 7 bases. The CDR3 has 13 amino acids. V trimming: 6 bases; J trimming: 2 bases; junction bases outside the gene matches: 4. Germline CDR1 and CDR2: MNHNS and SASEGT.

The chain couples TRBV5-4 to TRBJ2-1; D possibly uses TRBD1 or TRBD2 (5 bases each). Trimming took off 2 bases at V and 9 bases at J, with 18 bases between the two ends. This CDR3 has 15 residues. Germline V gene data show CDR1 as SGHNT and CDR2 as YYREEE (reference sequence). CDR3 sequence reads: CASSFMGETLAEQFF. In nucleotides, the CDR3 is TGTGCCAGCAGCTTCATGGGGGAGACGCTCGCTGAGCAGTTCTTC.

The gene calls are TRBV21-1 and TRBJ2-2; TRBD1 was called by the table and not checked on the DNA. TRBV21-1 counts as a pseudogene. CDR3 size: 14 residues. CDR3 nucleotide sequence: TGTGCCAGGGTCAGACAGGGGGTGACCGGGGAGCTGTTTTTT. Translated: CARVRQGVTGELFF.

V usage is TRBV6-4 and J usage is TRBJ2-2, with D perhaps TRBD1 (5 bases). This CDR3 spans 14 amino acids. With 6 bases removed from V and 3 bases from J, the gap between germline ends came to 11 bases. Germline V CDR1 and CDR2: MRHNA, SNTAGT. The chain's CDR3 is CASRPDRYTGELFF. Here the CDR3 DNA reads TGTGCCAGCAGACCCGACAGATACACCGGGGAGCTGTTTTTT.

In nucleotides, the CDR3 is TGTGCCAGCAGCTTAGGTGCAAACATTCAGTACTTC. It specifies CASSLGANIQYF. The chain carries TRBV7-2 and TRBJ2-4; D is uncertain. V lost 1 base and J lost 6, with 4 bases in between. CDR1 is SGHTA and CDR2 is FQGNSA in the germline V gene. CDR3 length equals 12 residues.

This clone was counted once. The rearrangement uses TRBV10-1 and TRBJ2-7; 9 bases match TRBD2. The junction had 12 bases not matched to a gene; V was cut back by 8 bases and J by 4 bases. CDR1 WNHNN and CDR2 SYGVQD come from the germline V gene (reference sequence). This CDR3 has 15 residues. CDR3 sequence reads: CASSEGAGGSYEQYF. The CDR3 region has the DNA TGCGCCAGCTCCGAGGGGGCGGGAGGGTCTTACGAGCAGTACTTC.

This chain connects TRBV6-6 to TRBJ2-3; D perhaps matches TRBD2 (5 bases). The CDR3 totals 15 residues. Germline assignment: CDR1 MNHNY and CDR2 SVGAGI (reference sequence). V dropped 6 bases and J dropped 4 bases, with 17 bases sitting between them. CDR3: CASRNGVAVSDTQYF. In DNA, the CDR3 is TGTGCCAGCAGAAACGGGGTTGCGGTTTCAGATACGCAGTATTTT.

The gene calls are TRBV28 and TRBJ2-1, with 8 bases that match TRBD2. V gave up 6 bases and J gave up 5 bases; unmatched junction bases: 9. CDR1 is MDHEN, CDR2 SYDVKM, per germline. This CDR3 has 15 amino acids. The CDR3 DNA reads TGTGCCAGCAGAACAAGCGGGAGCGGCGACAATGAGCAGTTCTTC. It is translated as CASRTSGSGDNEQFF.

This clone is termed medium-sized. J is TRBJ1-2 and V is TRBV5-4, with D possibly matching TRBD1 (5 bases). Germline V lookup: CDR1 SGHNT, CDR2 YYREEE (reference sequence). The CDR3 contains 11 residues. The ends were cut back, 4 bases at V and 4 bases at J, with 5 bases in the middle. The CDR3 bases are TGTGCCAGCAGCGGGGGCTATGGCTACACCTTC. The encoded protein is CASSGGYGYTF.

This sequence joins TRBV6-1 and TRBJ2-7, with D hard to call. Trimming cost V 4 bases and J 2 bases, with 6 bases left between them. Germline lookup yields CDR1 MNHNS and CDR2 SASEGT. CDR3 length equals 12 residues. The CDR3 here is CASSGATYEQYF. DNA of the CDR3: TGTGCCAGCAGTGGCGCAACCTACGAGCAGTACTTC.